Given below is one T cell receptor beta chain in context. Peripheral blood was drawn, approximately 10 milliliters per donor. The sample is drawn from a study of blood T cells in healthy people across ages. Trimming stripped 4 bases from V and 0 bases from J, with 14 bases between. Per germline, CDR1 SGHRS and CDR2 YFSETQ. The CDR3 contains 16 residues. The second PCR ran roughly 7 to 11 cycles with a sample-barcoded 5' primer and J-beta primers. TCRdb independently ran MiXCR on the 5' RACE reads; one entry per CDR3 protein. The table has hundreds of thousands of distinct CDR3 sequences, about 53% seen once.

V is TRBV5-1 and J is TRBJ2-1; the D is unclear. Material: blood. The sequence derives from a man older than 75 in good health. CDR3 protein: CASSTQASGSYNEQFF. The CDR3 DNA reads TGCGCCAGCAGCACCCAAGCGTCCGGCTCCTACAATGAGCAGTTCTTC.